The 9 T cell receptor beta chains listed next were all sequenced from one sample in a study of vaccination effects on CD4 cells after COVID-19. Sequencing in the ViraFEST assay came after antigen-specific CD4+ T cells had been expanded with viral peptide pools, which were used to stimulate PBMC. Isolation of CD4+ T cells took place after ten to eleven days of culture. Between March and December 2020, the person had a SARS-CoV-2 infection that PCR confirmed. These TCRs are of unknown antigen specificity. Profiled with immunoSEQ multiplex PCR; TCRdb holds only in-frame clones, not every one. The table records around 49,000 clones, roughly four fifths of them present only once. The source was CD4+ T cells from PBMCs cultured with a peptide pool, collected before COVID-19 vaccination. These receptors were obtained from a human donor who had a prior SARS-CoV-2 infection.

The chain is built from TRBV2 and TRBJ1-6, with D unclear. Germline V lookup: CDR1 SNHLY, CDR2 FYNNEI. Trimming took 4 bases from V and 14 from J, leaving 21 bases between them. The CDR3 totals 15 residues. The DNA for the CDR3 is TGTGCCAGCAGTGTAGGACTTCTGGGCCCTTCGTCCCTCCACTTT. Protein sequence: CASSVGLLGPSSLHF.

Written as DNA, the CDR3 is TGTGCCAGCAGCCAACAGACAGGGGGCAGGGGCTACACCTTC. Its translation is CASSQQTGGRGYTF. The V gene is TRBV3-1 (or the pseudogene TRBV3-2), the J gene TRBJ1-2, with 10 positions matching TRBD1. V lost 2 bases and J lost 8; bases outside the gene matches: 5. Germline assignment: CDR1 LGHDT and CDR2 YNNKEL (reference sequence). The CDR3 consists of 14 residues.

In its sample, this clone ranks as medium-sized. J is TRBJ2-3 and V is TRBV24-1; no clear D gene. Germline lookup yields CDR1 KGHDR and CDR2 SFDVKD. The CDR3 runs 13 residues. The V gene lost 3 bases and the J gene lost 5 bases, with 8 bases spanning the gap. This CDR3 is CATSDGVGDTQYF. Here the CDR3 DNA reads TGTGCCACCAGTGATGGGGTGGGAGATACGCAGTATTTT.

The CDR3 DNA reads as TGTGCCAGCAGCCCCCAGGACAGGTCCCACGAGCAGTACTTC. It is translated as CASSPQDRSHEQYF. The rearrangement links TRBV5-4 to TRBJ2-7; 7 bases match TRBD1. The germline V gene encodes CDR1 SGHNT and CDR2 YYREEE (reference sequence). V dropped 4 bases and J dropped 5; count of bases not matched to a gene: 9. This CDR3 comprises 14 residues.

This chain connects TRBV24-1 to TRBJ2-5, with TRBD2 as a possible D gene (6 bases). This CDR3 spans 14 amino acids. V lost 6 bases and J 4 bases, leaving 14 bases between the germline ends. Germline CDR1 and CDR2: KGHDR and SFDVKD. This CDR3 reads CATSSGAGGETQYF. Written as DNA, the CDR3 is TGTGCCACCAGTTCCGGGGCCGGGGGAGAGACCCAGTACTTC.

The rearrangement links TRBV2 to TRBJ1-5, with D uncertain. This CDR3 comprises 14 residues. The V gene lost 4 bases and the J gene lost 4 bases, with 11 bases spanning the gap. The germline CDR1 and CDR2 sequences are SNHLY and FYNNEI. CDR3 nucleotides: TGTGCCAGCAGTGGGGGTTTGGGGAATCAGCCCCAGCATTTT. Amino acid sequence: CASSGGLGNQPQHF.

CDR3 sequence: CASSGWGLADTQYF. The CDR3 DNA follows: TGTGCCAGCTCAGGATGGGGGTTGGCAGATACGCAGTATTTT. The genes are TRBV18 and TRBJ2-3, with D perhaps assigned TRBD1 or TRBD2 (5 bases each). Trimming cost V 5 bases and J 4 bases, with 13 bases left between them. CDR1 is KGHSH and CDR2 is LQKENI in the germline V gene. The CDR3 is 14 amino acids.

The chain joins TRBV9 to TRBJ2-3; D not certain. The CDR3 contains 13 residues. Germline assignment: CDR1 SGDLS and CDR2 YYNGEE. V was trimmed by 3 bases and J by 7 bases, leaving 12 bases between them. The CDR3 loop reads CASSDYLQHTQYF. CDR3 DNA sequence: TGTGCCAGCAGCGACTACCTCCAACATACGCAGTATTTT.

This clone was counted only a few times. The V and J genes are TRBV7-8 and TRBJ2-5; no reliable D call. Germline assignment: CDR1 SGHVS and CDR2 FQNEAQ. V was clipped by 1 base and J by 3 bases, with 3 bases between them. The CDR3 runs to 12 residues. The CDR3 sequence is CASSLGKETQYF. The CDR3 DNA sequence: TGTGCCAGCAGCTTAGGCAAAGAGACCCAGTACTTC.